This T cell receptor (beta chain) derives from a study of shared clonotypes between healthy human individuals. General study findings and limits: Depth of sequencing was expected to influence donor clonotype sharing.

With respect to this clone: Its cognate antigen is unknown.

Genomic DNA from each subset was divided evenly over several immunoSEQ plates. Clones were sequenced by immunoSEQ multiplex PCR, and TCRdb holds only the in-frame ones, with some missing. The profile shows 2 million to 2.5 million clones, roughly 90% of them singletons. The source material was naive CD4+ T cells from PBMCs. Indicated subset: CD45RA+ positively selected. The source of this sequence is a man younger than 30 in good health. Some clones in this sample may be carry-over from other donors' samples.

The CDR3 protein is CATSLTGLVGELFF. The CDR3 DNA is TGTGCCACCAGCCTTACTGGACTAGTAGGGGAGCTGTTTTTT. The rearrangement uses TRBV15 and TRBJ2-2, with TRBD2 identical over 7 bases. The CDR3 totals 14 residues. The germline CDR1 and CDR2 sequences are LNHNV and YYDKDF (reference sequence). Trimming at V came to 5 bases and at J to 8 bases, leaving 8 bases not matched to a gene. The full variable domain, with the rest looked up from reference TRBV15 and TRBJ2-2, is DAMVIQNPRYQVTQFGKPVTLSCSQTLNHNVMYWYQQKSSQAPKLLFHYYDKDFNNEADTPDNFQSRRPNTSFCFLDIRSPGLGDTAMYLCATSLTGLVGELFFGEGSRLTVL.